Described below is a single TCR beta chain sequence and its context. These data are taken from a study of T cells after yellow fever vaccination. Trimming took off 3 bases at V and 7 bases at J, with 16 bases between the two ends. This CDR3 spans 14 amino acids. Germline V CDR1 and CDR2: DFQATT, SNEGSKA (reference sequence). Researchers made TCR cDNA using 5'RACE template switching, and this step added a universal primer site and UMIs. TCRdb reanalysed the 5' RACE reads using MiXCR and keeps one entry per CDR3 protein. The sample includes hundreds of thousands of distinct CDR3 sequences, around a sixth seen only once; the top ten take roughly a sixth.

Material: PBMCs, obtained before the yellow fever booster vaccination. The TCR comes from a young man who received the YFV17D yellow fever vaccine. The chain uses TRBV20-1 and TRBJ2-1, with D hard to call. CDR3 residues: CSASPVGYRNEQFF. Here the CDR3 DNA reads TGCAGTGCTAGCCCAGTGGGCTACCGGAATGAGCAGTTCTTC.